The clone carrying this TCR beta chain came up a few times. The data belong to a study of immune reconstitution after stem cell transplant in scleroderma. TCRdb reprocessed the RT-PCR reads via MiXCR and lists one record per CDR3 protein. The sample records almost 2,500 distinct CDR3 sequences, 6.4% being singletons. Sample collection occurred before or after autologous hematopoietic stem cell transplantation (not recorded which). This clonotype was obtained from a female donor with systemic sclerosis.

Here the CDR3 reads CASSEDGGSGGDTQYF. The CDR3, as DNA: TGTGCCAGCAGTGAAGATGGGGGCTCCGGGGGAGATACGCAGTATTTT. The gene calls are TRBV2 and TRBJ2-3; the D gene could be TRBD1 or TRBD2 (6 bases each). Trimming cost V 1 base and J 5 bases, with 16 bases left between them. The germline CDR1 and CDR2 sequences are SNHLY and FYNNEI. This CDR3 comprises 16 residues.